This T cell receptor (beta chain) is from a study of control samples from healthy donors and cancer patients. The V and J ends lost 6 bases and 4 bases, in that order; junction bases with no gene match: 9. The CDR3 has 15 residues. Germline V gene lookup returns CDR1 MNHEY and CDR2 SVGAGI. The method was immunoSEQ multiplex PCR; TCRdb's version includes in-frame clones alone and lacks a portion of them. The sample yields 75,000 to 100,000 clones, 82% seen once. Sequenced: blood. The receptor's source is a man between 60 and 75 years old in good health. The rearrangement uses TRBV6-5 and TRBJ1-2; TRBD1 matches 9 bases. In DNA form, the CDR3 reads TGTGCCAGCAGAGGACAGGGGAGTCCTCGCTATGGCTACACCTTC. This gives the protein CASRGQGSPRYGYTF.